Listed here is a single T cell receptor (beta chain). Its antigen remains unidentified. The sample holds no much larger clone one base away, and base qualities are not on file. There are 14 amino acids in the CDR3, from cysteine to phenylalanine inclusive. Only the CDR3 portion is preserved as DNA: 42 bases, with reading frame beginning at the first base. Based on the germline V gene, the CDR1 and CDR2 sequences are MGHRA and YSYEKL. V is pared back by 1 base and J by 3 bases, with 10 bases lying between the germline termini. This record comes from a study of blood T cell repertoires in COVID-19 (dated by TCRdb to the early 2020s). Notes on the research overall: Samples from collaborators originated in the United States, Italy and Spain and spanned both the acute and convalescent phases of COVID-19. The prospective study material was composed of cDNA or gDNA derived from T cells, B-cell-depleted T cells, or PBMCs. Subjects who had been exposed to COVID-19, were actively infected with it, or had recovered from it provided the deeply sampled blood TCRbeta repertoires that made up the dataset. The repertoires were made available in a free public database intended to serve as a resource for research on the immune response to SARS-CoV-2. The samples were drawn from the first 160 participants of the ongoing ImmuneRACE study and from more than 1,000 subjects provided by 6 global collaborators. Sample metadata almost always included a de-identified subject ID, COVID-19 status, age in years and sex. Where HLA class I and class II types were available, the types were taken from metadata supplied by the sample provider, not from assay-based typing. Study-level results and caveats: The quantity of clinical and demographic metadata differed by source and by participant and was supplied without curation.

One collaborating source in Seattle enrolled patients during active infection and followed them longitudinally through the course of disease. The collaborating institutions used their own protocols to collect whole blood in K2EDTA tubes. Collaborator samples were shipped for TCRbeta analysis as frozen whole blood, isolated PBMCs, or DNA extracted from either sample type. The immunoSEQ Assay, a bias-controlled multiplex PCR, was used to amplify TCRbeta CDR3 regions from genomic DNA. As for the authors' bioinformatics: Within the assay, amplification of reference gene primers was used to estimate how many nucleated cells each sample contained. To quantify the absolute abundance of each unique TCRbeta CDR3 rearrangement, sequence reads were collapsed and filtered. For each sample, productive Simpson clonality was calculated as the square root of Simpson's diversity index over productive rearrangements. Entries here come from immuneACCESS through TCRdb and include only in-frame sequences with V and J called. Some clones fail to appear in such tables; in the studies checked, an unresolved V gene covers under half of the shortfall, and the cause of the remainder is unknown. V, J and clone size are taken as reported in that table, and D and trimming were inferred from the DNA itself. The sample includes about 82,000 clones, with about 73% observed a single time. Just over 35% of the sample rests with the top ten.

The sample taken for sequencing was peripheral blood. This TCR derives from a man in his sixties with COVID-19, enrolled during active disease. The sequence is built from TRBV4-1 and TRBJ2-7; TRBD2 is a possible D gene, resting on 6 matching bases. This receptor has the CDR3 CASSQVSSVYEQYF. The nucleotide sequence reads TGCGCCAGCAGCCAAGTTTCTAGCGTCTACGAGCAGTACTTC.